This T cell receptor (beta chain) was sequenced in a study of metastatic and nonmetastatic thyroid tumors. Among the patients, none had received any treatment before thyroid surgery. The germline V and J ends were trimmed by 10 bases and 5 bases, with 11 bases remaining between them. The CDR3 extends over 11 amino acids. At least ten counts were recorded for this clone. TCRdb recomputed clones from the PCR reads via MiXCR. The data hold 35,000 to 50,000 clones, with about 4% observed a single time. The chain recombines TRBV12-3 or TRBV12-4 with TRBJ1-1; D uncertain. What was sequenced was blood. The sequence came from a female donor with papillary thyroid cancer or a benign thyroid nodule (not recorded which). Some clones in this sample may be carry-over from other donors' samples. The CDR3 region has the DNA TGTGCCACCAGGAGGGTAACTGAAGCTTTCTTT. This codes for CATRRVTEAFF.